A single sample is the source of the 17 T cell receptor beta chains below, sequenced in a study of blood T cell repertoires in COVID-19. TCRdb keeps only in-frame clones here, not all; method: immunoSEQ multiplex PCR. The table lists about 280,000 clones, around 90% of them singletons. The source material was PBMCs or T cells enriched from blood (not recorded which). The receptors come from a woman in her twenties or thirties who had recovered from COVID-19.

The rearrangement uses TRBV7-8 and TRBJ2-7, with a weak D call TRBD2 (6 bases). Germline assignment: CDR1 SGHVS and CDR2 FQNEAQ. V dropped 5 bases and J dropped 7 bases, with 12 bases sitting between them. This CDR3 is 12 amino acids long. The CDR3 DNA sequence: TGTGCCAGCAGCCGGCGGGACGGTGAGCAGTACTTC. Translating it yields CASSRRDGEQYF.

The chain is built from TRBV19 and TRBJ1-1, with 8 bases identical to TRBD1. CDR1 is LNHDA and CDR2 is SQIVND in the germline V gene (reference sequence). This CDR3 spans 17 amino acids. V gave up 6 bases and J gave up 9 bases; unmatched junction bases: 21. The CDR3 DNA is TGTGCCAGTAGGACAGGGGCTTTGAGGATGGGGGCCCAAAAAGCTTTCTTT. Amino acids: CASRTGALRMGAQKAFF.

V and J are TRBV9 and TRBJ1-2; 8 nucleotides align to TRBD1. After removal of 3 bases from V and 4 bases from J, the junction contained 8 bases not matched to a gene. The CDR3 spans 15 residues. CDR1 SGDLS and CDR2 YYNGEE come from the germline V gene. The chain's CDR3 is CASSAGQGPSYGYTF. The CDR3 nucleotides read TGTGCCAGCAGCGCAGGACAGGGCCCGAGCTATGGCTACACCTTC.

The rearrangement uses TRBV10-3 and TRBJ1-1; TRBD1 matches at 7 bases. The CDR3 has 11 amino acids. Trimming removed 6 bases from V and 12 bases from J; junction bases left unmatched: 7. Germline values: CDR1 ENHRY, CDR2 SYGVKD. As DNA, the CDR3 is TGTGCCATCAGGAAGAAGGACAGGCCTTTCTTT. It specifies CAIRKKDRPFF.

The chain combines TRBV12-3 or TRBV12-4 with TRBJ1-1; 7 bases are shared with TRBD1. The CDR3 runs 13 residues. Germline trimming cut 6 bases from V and 7 bases from J; bases unmatched to any gene: 8. CDR3 bases: TGTGCCAGCAGGAAACAGGGGTTCGGTGAAGCTTTCTTT. Translated: CASRKQGFGEAFF.

This clone was seen just once. V usage is TRBV27 and J usage is TRBJ2-2; D unresolved. Per the germline V gene, CDR1 is MNHEY and CDR2 is SMNVEV (reference sequence). The CDR3 covers 14 residues. V was trimmed by 4 bases and J by 8 bases, leaving 14 bases between them. The CDR3 loop reads CASSSANSIGELFF. The CDR3 DNA reads as TGTGCCAGCAGTTCCGCCAACTCCATAGGGGAGCTGTTTTTT.

The chain is built from TRBV30 and TRBJ1-2, with D possibly being TRBD1 (5 bases). This CDR3 is built from 12 residues. Trimming cost V 8 bases and J 7 bases, with 17 bases left between them. Looked up from germline, CDR1 is GTSNPN and CDR2 is SVGIG (reference sequence). CDR3 sequence reads: CARYRTASGYTF. CDR3 DNA sequence: TGTGCCCGCTACAGGACGGCCTCTGGCTACACCTTC.

The chain uses TRBV7-8 and TRBJ2-2; tentatively, D is TRBD1 (6 bases). Germline assignment: CDR1 SGHVS and CDR2 FQNEAQ. The CDR3 has 16 amino acids. The V gene lost 1 base and the J gene lost 3 bases, with 12 bases spanning the gap. The DNA for the CDR3 is TGTGCCAGCAGCTTAGTCTACAGGGCAGACACCGGGGAGCTGTTTTTT. It specifies CASSLVYRADTGELFF. The entire variable domain, with the rest obtained from reference TRBV7-8 and TRBJ2-2, is as follows: GAGVSQSPRYKVAKRGQDVALRCDPISGHVSLFWYQQALGQGPEFLTYFQNEAQLDKSGLPSDRFFAERPEGSVSTLKIQRTQQEDSAVYLCASSLVYRADTGELFFGEGSRLTVL.

The rearrangement uses TRBV11-2 and TRBJ2-3; the D gene is possibly TRBD2 (6 bases). Germline assignment: CDR1 SGHAT and CDR2 FQNNGV. CDR3 length: 13 amino acids. Trimming took 5 bases from V and 9 from J, leaving 15 bases between them. CDR3 loop: CASSPDPGETQYF. The DNA of the CDR3 is TGTGCCAGCAGCCCCGATCCGGGGGAGACGCAGTATTTT.

Points on this clone: Different DNA sequences within this sample yield the same CDR3. The chain links TRBV27 to TRBJ1-1; possible D gene TRBD1, 5 bases. This CDR3 spans 15 amino acids. Trimming cost V 0 bases and J 3 bases, with 11 bases left between them. From germline, CDR1 is MNHEY and CDR2 SMNVEV (reference sequence). For the CDR3, the DNA is TGTGCCAGCAGTTTATCGAGGGGAGGGTACACTGAAGCTTTCTTT. Its translation is CASSLSRGGYTEAFF.

The rearrangement joins TRBV5-1 to TRBJ2-5, with a weak D call TRBD1 (6 bases). Trimming took 5 bases from V and 1 from J, leaving 12 bases between them. Germline CDR1 SGHRS, CDR2 YFSETQ. The CDR3 sequence is 14 residues long. The CDR3 is CASSFGQIQETQYF. The CDR3 DNA sequence: TGCGCCAGCAGTTTCGGACAGATCCAAGAGACCCAGTACTTC.

The J gene is TRBJ2-5, the V gene TRBV5-1, with 11 bases fitting TRBD2. Germline V gene lookup returns CDR1 SGHRS and CDR2 YFSETQ. The CDR3 is made up of 16 amino acids. Losses at the gene ends were 4 bases for V and 4 bases for J; bases not matched to a gene: 9. CDR3 coding DNA: TGCGCCAGCAGCGCCACACTAGCGGGAGCAGGAGAGACCCAGTACTTC. It yields the protein CASSATLAGAGETQYF.

This chain joins TRBV29-1 and TRBJ2-5; a possible D gene is TRBD1 (5 bases). This CDR3 has 12 amino acids. Germline V gene sequence: CDR1 SQVTM, CDR2 ANQGSEA. With 7 bases removed from V and 5 bases from J, the gap between germline ends came to 14 bases. The CDR3 coding sequence is TGCAGCGGGATGGTAGCAGGGGAGACCCAGTACTTC. This gives the protein CSGMVAGETQYF. The full variable domain, rest sourced from reference TRBV29-1 and TRBJ2-5, is SAVISQKPSRDICQRGTSLTIQCQVDSQVTMMFWYRQQPGQSLTLIATANQGSEATYESGFVIDKFPISRPNLTFSTLTVSNMSPEDSSIYLCSGMVAGETQYFGPGTRLLVL.

The rearrangement uses TRBV6-1 and TRBJ2-5, with D perhaps matching TRBD2 (5 bases). Germline CDR1 MNHNS, CDR2 SASEGT. V was trimmed by 2 bases and J by 7 bases, leaving 11 bases between them. The CDR3 loop spans 13 amino acids. The CDR3, as DNA: TGTGCCAGCAGTGAACGGGGAATATCGACCCAGTACTTC. This sequence encodes CASSERGISTQYF.

The V and J genes are TRBV11-2 and TRBJ1-1; 11 nucleotides agree with TRBD1. Germline V CDR1 and CDR2: SGHAT, FQNNGV. The CDR3 has 16 residues. Trimming removed 5 bases from V and 6 bases from J; junction bases left unmatched: 11. CDR3 bases: TGTGCCAGCAGCCCTTATGGACAGGGGGCCCTCCCTGAAGCTTTCTTT. Encoded protein: CASSPYGQGALPEAFF.

This clone has a single count. The chain joins TRBV20-1 to TRBJ2-5; D unresolved. This CDR3 contains 13 residues. V lost 3 bases, J lost 2 bases, and 10 bases lay in between. The germline V gene encodes CDR1 DFQATT and CDR2 SNEGSKA (reference sequence). Written as DNA, the CDR3 is TGCAGTGCTAGTGTAACAGTTCAAGAGACCCAGTACTTC. The encoded protein is CSASVTVQETQYF.

This chain links TRBV11-3 with TRBJ2-2; TRBD1 might be the D (5 bases). Germline V gene sequence: CDR1 SGHNT, CDR2 YENEEA. This CDR3 has 15 amino acids. Trimming removed 0 bases from V and 7 bases from J, with 12 bases in between. CDR3 DNA sequence: TGTGCCAGCAGCTTAGAGGGCAGGGTGAGCGGGGAGCTGTTTTTT. It translates to CASSLEGRVSGELFF.